A single sample is the source of the 30 T cell receptor beta chains below, sequenced in a study of blood T cell repertoires in COVID-19 (dated by TCRdb to 2018 to 2020). Library preparation used the immunoSEQ multiplex PCR assay. The source is immuneACCESS, and TCRdb retained only in-frame sequences with V and J called. Part of the clones is not carried over; for the studies checked, unresolved V genes explain less than half of this, and the remainder is unexplained. Here the sample has around 70,000 clones; approximately 79% occur a single time. The leading ten clones occupy roughly 9.8% of the sample. Sequencing was done on a sample of peripheral blood. The receptors were gathered from a woman between 50 and 59 years old with acute or convalescent COVID-19.

V gene TRBV18 combines with J gene TRBJ2-7; 10 nucleotides agree with TRBD1. The CDR3 totals 16 residues. The V and J ends lost 2 bases and 2 bases, in that order; junction bases with no gene match: 6. Per germline, CDR1 KGHSH and CDR2 LQKENI. In nucleotides, the CDR3 is TGTGCCAGCTCACCAGACAGGGGGCGCGGACCCTACGAGCAGTACTTC. Translated, it gives CASSPDRGRGPYEQYF.

This rearrangement joins TRBV27 to TRBJ1-2; 8 nucleotides agree with TRBD1. The junction had 12 bases not matched to a gene; V was cut back by 5 bases and J by 7 bases. Germline-derived CDR1 and CDR2 are MNHEY and SMNVEV (reference sequence). The CDR3 loop spans 15 amino acids. The chain's CDR3 is CASSPTGQVVSGYTF. For the CDR3, the DNA is TGTGCCAGCAGTCCAACGGGACAGGTGGTGTCTGGCTACACCTTC.

This clone has only a few counts. The rearrangement uses TRBV7-2 and TRBJ1-1, with D tentatively TRBD1 (5 bases). The ends were cut back, 1 base at V and 7 bases at J, with 10 bases in the middle. CDR3 length equals 13 residues. The germline V gene has CDR1 SGHTA and CDR2 FQGNSA. The CDR3 region is CASSLGRAGEAFF. CDR3 bases: TGTGCCAGCAGCTTAGGCAGGGCTGGTGAAGCTTTCTTT.

CDR3 region: CASSLASGYGYTF. CDR3 DNA sequence: TGTGCCAGCAGCTTGGCCTCAGGGTATGGCTACACCTTC. This chain joins TRBV5-4 and TRBJ1-2; TRBD1 is a possible D gene (5 bases). Germline CDR1 reads SGHNT; CDR2 reads YYREEE (reference sequence). The germline V and J ends were trimmed by 0 bases and 5 bases, with 8 bases remaining between them. This CDR3 spans 13 amino acids.

This chain links TRBV5-4 with TRBJ2-1; D is undetermined. Trimming shortened V by 1 base and J by 0 bases, and 8 bases separated the two germline ends. In germline, CDR1 is SGHNT, CDR2 YYREEE (reference sequence). The CDR3 length is 15 residues. The CDR3 DNA reads TGTGCCAGCAGCTTGTCGACGGGCTCCTACAATGAGCAGTTCTTC. It codes for CASSLSTGSYNEQFF.

CDR3 amino acids: CASSYSKLAKNIQYF. CDR3 coding DNA: TGTGCCAGCAGTTACTCGAAACTAGCCAAAAACATTCAGTACTTC. The V call is TRBV6-5, the J call TRBJ2-4; D remains unclear. Germline V gives CDR1 MNHEY, CDR2 SVGAGI. The V and J ends lost 0 bases and 0 bases respectively, with 6 bases between them. The CDR3 consists of 15 residues.

This clone was observed once. This sequence joins TRBV28 and TRBJ1-5; a weak D match, TRBD1 (6 bases). The germline V gene encodes CDR1 MDHEN and CDR2 SYDVKM. The germline V and J ends were trimmed by 5 bases and 6 bases, with 11 bases remaining between them. The CDR3 is 13 amino acids. The CDR3 DNA reads TGTGCCAGCAGTGTTCCAGGGGCTCAGCCCCAGCATTTT. Translated: CASSVPGAQPQHF.

CDR3 amino acids: CAISEPGQTTDTQYF. The CDR3 nucleotides read TGTGCCATCAGTGAGCCGGGACAGACCACAGATACGCAGTATTTT. This chain links TRBV10-3 with TRBJ2-3; 7 nucleotides agree with TRBD1. CDR3 size: 15 residues. The germline V gene encodes CDR1 ENHRY and CDR2 SYGVKD. The ends lost 2 bases at V and 2 bases at J; junction bases unmatched: 4.

This sequence joins TRBV4-3 and TRBJ2-6; maybe TRBD1 (5 bases). V lost 3 bases to trimming and J lost 3 bases, with 12 bases between them. The germline CDR1 and CDR2 sequences are LGHNA and YSLEER. The CDR3 consists of 16 residues. DNA for the CDR3: TGCGCCAGCAGCCATACCCAGGGTGGTGGGGCCAACGTCCTGACTTTC. Its translation is CASSHTQGGGANVLTF.

The rearrangement uses TRBV27 and TRBJ1-5; 8 nucleotides align to TRBD1. The V gene end was trimmed by 6 bases and the J gene end by 2 bases; junction bases not matched to a gene: 6. CDR1 is MNHEY and CDR2 is SMNVEV in the germline V gene (reference sequence). The CDR3 has 15 amino acids. CDR3 DNA: TGTGCCAGCAGGCGACAGGGGTTAGGCAATCAGCCCCAGCATTTT. It yields the protein CASRRQGLGNQPQHF.

This clone has only a few counts. V and J are TRBV7-2 and TRBJ2-7, with 8 nucleotides matching TRBD1. Unmatched junction bases numbered 9, after V lost 3 bases and J lost 5 bases. There are 15 residues in the CDR3. Germline CDR1 and CDR2: SGHTA and FQGNSA. CDR3 sequence (DNA): TGTGCCAGCAGCTTGAGGTCCAGGGGGCTGGACGAGCAGTACTTC. Its translation: CASSLRSRGLDEQYF.

This rearrangement joins TRBV29-1 to TRBJ1-1; 8 bases agree with TRBD1. Trimming took 3 bases from V and 11 from J; bases not matched to a gene: 17. The length of the CDR3 is 15 residues. Germline V gene data show CDR1 as SQVTM and CDR2 as ANQGSEA. The CDR3 region is CSVDTAGTGAKVAFF. Here the CDR3 DNA reads TGCAGCGTTGATACGGCCGGGACAGGCGCTAAGGTGGCTTTCTTT.

The chain has TRBV29-1 and TRBJ1-2, with a weak D call TRBD1 (5 bases). CDR3 size: 16 residues. The germline CDR1 and CDR2 sequences are SQVTM and ANQGSEA. Trimming removed 4 bases from V and 7 bases from J, with 25 bases in between. CDR3 bases: TGCAGCGTTGGGGTGGGCACAGGATCCTCCGTGGGTGGCTACACCTTC. This gives the protein CSVGVGTGSSVGGYTF.

The V call is TRBV5-4, the J call TRBJ2-1, with 8 nucleotides matching TRBD2. J gave up 2 bases and V 3 bases, and 7 bases lay outside the gene matches. In germline, CDR1 is SGHNT, CDR2 YYREEE (reference sequence). This CDR3 contains 16 residues. This CDR3 reads CASSSSSGSAYNEQFF. The CDR3 bases are TGTGCCAGCAGCTCGTCAAGCGGGAGCGCCTACAATGAGCAGTTCTTC.

The CDR3 bases are TGTGCCAGCTCACCGGTCGGAGGACCTTTGGATACGCAGTATTTT. Encoded protein: CASSPVGGPLDTQYF. This chain links TRBV18 with TRBJ2-3, with D perhaps matching TRBD2 (5 bases). The length of the CDR3 is 15 residues. V lost 3 bases and J lost 6, with 16 bases in between. Germline V gene data show CDR1 as KGHSH and CDR2 as LQKENI.

This clone is labeled as medium-sized. The V and J genes are TRBV10-3 and TRBJ2-7; TRBD1 matches at 10 bases. The J segment lost 6 bases and the V segment lost 4 bases, leaving 12 bases of the junction unmatched. The length of the CDR3 is 16 residues. Germline loops: CDR1 ENHRY, CDR2 SYGVKD. In DNA, the CDR3 is TGTGCCATCAGTGGATCCGGGACAGGGGTTGGAGGCGAGCAGTACTTC. Amino acids: CAISGSGTGVGGEQYF.

The chain carries TRBV2 and TRBJ2-7; D perhaps matches TRBD1 (5 bases). Trimming removed 6 bases at V and 6 bases at J, with 12 bases between. The germline V gene has CDR1 SNHLY and CDR2 FYNNEI. The CDR3 spans 12 residues. This CDR3 reads CASSIQGAEQYF. Here the CDR3 DNA reads TGTGCCAGCAGCATTCAGGGCGCCGAGCAGTACTTC. Full variable domain (missing parts from reference TRBV2 and TRBJ2-7): EPEVTQTPSHQVTQMGQEVILRCVPISNHLYFYWYRQILGQKVEFLVSFYNNEISEKSEIFDDQFSVERPDGSNFTLKIRSTKLEDSAMYFCASSIQGAEQYFGPGTRLTVT.

The rearrangement joins TRBV12-3 or TRBV12-4 to TRBJ1-2, with D maybe TRBD1 (5 bases). Trimming removed 4 bases at V and 5 bases at J, with 8 bases between. The CDR3 has 12 residues. The CDR3 spells CASSSGIYGYTF. The CDR3 bases are TGTGCCAGCAGTTCAGGGATTTATGGCTACACCTTC.

The chain employs TRBV18 and TRBJ2-1; 9 bases fit TRBD1. The CDR3 totals 15 residues. Germline values: CDR1 KGHSH, CDR2 LQKENI. Trimming took 3 bases from V and 9 from J; bases not matched to a gene: 9. The CDR3 protein is CASSPPGQGGVEQFF. The CDR3 region has the DNA TGTGCCAGCTCACCGCCGGGACAGGGCGGGGTTGAGCAGTTCTTC.

The chain joins TRBV6-5 to TRBJ1-2; D is possibly TRBD1 (5 bases). CDR1 is MNHEY, CDR2 SVGAGI, per germline. The CDR3 consists of 13 residues. Trimming took 3 bases from V and 4 from J, leaving 9 bases between them. The CDR3 is CASSYRDSYGYTF. In nucleotides, the CDR3 is TGTGCCAGCAGTTATCGGGACTCCTATGGCTACACCTTC.

The V gene is TRBV5-1, the J gene TRBJ1-1; D is possibly TRBD1 (6 bases). The CDR3 has 15 amino acids. Germline V gene sequence: CDR1 SGHRS, CDR2 YFSETQ. Trimming shortened V by 1 base and J by 1 base, and 11 bases separated the two germline ends. The CDR3 is CASSLQGSGNTEAFF. DNA for the CDR3: TGCGCCAGCAGCTTGCAGGGGTCTGGGAACACTGAAGCTTTCTTT.

The chain combines TRBV4-3 with TRBJ1-2; D gene uncertain. The CDR3 spans 16 residues. Per germline, CDR1 LGHNA and CDR2 YSLEER. V gave up 5 bases and J gave up 0 bases, with 16 bases separating them. The CDR3 protein is CASSKGSGSANYGYTF. As DNA, the CDR3 is TGCGCCAGCAGCAAAGGAAGCGGATCGGCTAACTATGGCTACACCTTC.

The chain couples TRBV5-1 to TRBJ1-4; 10 bases are a match to TRBD1. Germline lookup yields CDR1 SGHRS and CDR2 YFSETQ. V lost 4 bases, J lost 8 bases, and 5 bases stayed unmatched. CDR3 length: 14 residues. The CDR3 DNA is TGCGCCAGCAGCGCCGGGACAGGGGAAGAAAAACTGTTTTTT. As protein: CASSAGTGEEKLFF.

The rearrangement uses TRBV12-3 or TRBV12-4 and TRBJ2-7; tentatively, D is TRBD1 (6 bases). Trimming took 6 bases from V and 4 from J, leaving 10 bases between them. This CDR3 comprises 12 residues. CDR3 DNA: TGTGCCAGCAGGTCCACAGGGTACGAGCAGTACTTC. Protein: CASRSTGYEQYF.

Only one count was recorded for this clone. The chain combines TRBV7-2 with TRBJ2-1; D is possibly TRBD2 (7 bases). This CDR3 comprises 15 residues. Trimming shortened V by 1 base and J by 8 bases, and 15 bases separated the two germline ends. Germline lookup yields CDR1 SGHTA and CDR2 FQGNSA. CDR3 region: CASSLGWGGGYEQFF. CDR3 nucleotides: TGTGCCAGCAGCTTAGGGTGGGGGGGCGGTTATGAGCAGTTCTTC. Full variable domain (remainder filled in from reference TRBV7-2 and TRBJ2-1): GAGVSQSPSNKVTEKGKDVELRCDPISGHTALYWYRQSLGQGLEFLIYFQGNSAPDKSGLPSDRFSAERTGGSVSTLTIQRTQQEDSAVYLCASSLGWGGGYEQFFGPGTRLTVL.

The chain carries TRBV2 and TRBJ2-2; D unclear. V gave up 5 bases and J gave up 1 base, with 29 bases separating them. This CDR3 has 21 amino acids. The V gene's germline CDR1 is SNHLY and CDR2 FYNNEI. Here the CDR3 reads CASSTELTGLFGAGNTGELFF. CDR3 coding DNA: TGTGCCAGCAGTACTGAACTGACCGGTTTGTTTGGTGCAGGGAACACCGGGGAGCTGTTTTTT.

This chain links TRBV19 with TRBJ2-1; 12 positions agree with TRBD2. The germline gives CDR1 LNHDA, CDR2 SQIVND (reference sequence). The CDR3 length is 12 residues. J lost 9 bases, V lost 6 bases, and 0 bases had no gene match. The DNA for the CDR3 is TGTGCCAGTAGGACTAGCGGGAGTGAGCAGTTCTTC. It yields the protein CASRTSGSEQFF.

The V call is TRBV6-5, the J call TRBJ2-4; 7 bases fit TRBD1. The CDR3 sequence is 13 residues long. V dropped 4 bases and J dropped 9; count of bases not matched to a gene: 6. Germline CDR1 is MNHEY and CDR2 is SVGAGI. CDR3 amino acids: CASSLDREGIQYF. CDR3 bases: TGTGCCAGCAGTTTAGACAGGGAAGGCATTCAGTACTTC.

As to this clone: This may stem from a read error, because a much larger clone lies one nucleotide away. The chain is built from TRBV7-9 and TRBJ1-3, with 7 bases identical to TRBD1. The CDR3 is 16 amino acids. The germline CDR1 and CDR2 sequences are SEHNR and FQNEAQ (reference sequence). CDR3 DNA: TGTGCCAACAGCGGGGACAGAAACTTCTCTGGAAACACCATATATTTT. Translating it yields CANSGDRNFSGNTIYF.

This rearrangement joins TRBV4-1 to TRBJ2-3, with D perhaps matching TRBD1 (6 bases). The CDR3 runs 16 residues. Trimming cost V 5 bases and J 6 bases, with 21 bases left between them. Germline V gives CDR1 MGHRA, CDR2 YSYEKL. This CDR3 reads CASSTNPRTAKDTQYF. The DNA of the CDR3 is TGCGCCAGCAGCACGAACCCTCGGACAGCCAAGGATACGCAGTATTTT.